These 24 T cell receptor beta chains were sequenced from one sample in a study of shared clonotypes between healthy human individuals. Sequencing used immunoSEQ multiplex PCR; TCRdb keeps in-frame clones, though not all of them. The data contain 2 million to 2.5 million clones, over 85% of them singletons. The sample was naive CD4+ T cells from PBMCs. Subset defined: CD45RA+ positively selected. The source is a man aged 18 to 30 in good health. Some clones in this sample may be carry-over from other donors' samples.

The chain carries TRBV28 and TRBJ2-7; 8 bases map to TRBD2. V was clipped by 11 bases and J by 6 bases; unmatched bases: 15. From germline, CDR1 is MDHEN and CDR2 SYDVKM. The CDR3 spans 14 residues. The DNA for the CDR3 is TGTGCCTGCCTCGGGGGGGGCTTAATAGGCGAGCAGTACTTC. Its translation: CACLGGGLIGEQYF.

The CDR3 sequence is CASSAIRGATEAFF. CDR3 nucleotide sequence: TGCGCCAGCAGCGCCATACGGGGGGCCACTGAAGCTTTCTTT. The chain recombines TRBV5-1 with TRBJ1-1; maybe TRBD1 (6 bases). Trimming took 4 bases from V and 4 from J, leaving 14 bases between them. The CDR3 consists of 14 residues. Per the germline V gene, CDR1 is SGHRS and CDR2 is YFSETQ.

J is TRBJ2-6 and V is TRBV11-2, with D perhaps being TRBD1 or TRBD2 (5 bases each). The V gene lost 1 base and the J gene lost 3 bases, with 7 bases spanning the gap. CDR1 and CDR2 (germline): SGHAT, FQNNGV. The CDR3 loop spans 15 amino acids. The CDR3 reads CASSLAGLGANVLTF. CDR3 bases: TGTGCCAGCAGCTTAGCGGGGCTTGGGGCCAACGTCCTGACTTTC. The full variable domain, its missing parts supplied by reference TRBV11-2 and TRBJ2-6, is EAGVAQSPRYKIIEKRQSVAFWCNPISGHATLYWYQQILGQGPKLLIQFQNNGVVDDSQLPKDRFSAERLKGVDSTLKIQPAKLEDSAVYLCASSLAGLGANVLTFGAGSRLTVL.

The rearrangement joins TRBV7-4 to TRBJ2-1, with 11 bases fitting TRBD2. The CDR3 sequence is 17 residues long. The germline V gene encodes CDR1 SGHVT and CDR2 SQSDAQ. V lost 4 bases, J lost 8 bases, and 13 bases stayed unmatched. CDR3 protein: CASSSQGSGRAPDEQFF. The DNA for the CDR3 is TGTGCCAGCAGCTCGCAGGGTAGCGGGAGGGCCCCCGATGAGCAGTTCTTC. The full variable domain, rest sourced from reference TRBV7-4 and TRBJ2-1, is GAGVSQSPRYKVAKRGRDVALRCDSISGHVTLYWYRQTLGQGSEVLTYSQSDAQRDKSGRPSGRFSAERPERSVSTLKIQRTEQGDSAVYLCASSSQGSGRAPDEQFFGPGTRLTVL.

This clone has just one count. The chain has TRBV29-1 and TRBJ2-5; possibly TRBD1 for D (6 bases). CDR1 and CDR2 (germline): SQVTM, ANQGSEA. This CDR3 contains 12 residues. V lost 3 bases to trimming and J lost 5 bases, with 10 bases between them. CDR3 sequence reads: CSVEGADETQYF. The CDR3 DNA sequence: TGCAGCGTTGAGGGGGCGGACGAGACCCAGTACTTC. Complete variable domain (other parts from reference TRBV29-1 and TRBJ2-5): SAVISQKPSRDICQRGTSLTIQCQVDSQVTMMFWYRQQPGQSLTLIATANQGSEATYESGFVIDKFPISRPNLTFSTLTVSNMSPEDSSIYLCSVEGADETQYFGPGTRLLVL.

V is TRBV4-1 and J is TRBJ2-5; 7 bases agree with TRBD2. Germline-derived CDR1 and CDR2 are MGHRA and YSYEKL. This CDR3 spans 21 amino acids. The V segment lost 3 bases and the J segment 0 bases; nucleotides outside the gene matches: 22. The DNA of the CDR3 is TGCGCCAGCAGCCACCCCGGGACGGATCGTCTAGCGGAGCGGTACCAAGAGACCCAGTACTTC. Translated, it gives CASSHPGTDRLAERYQETQYF.

About this clone itself: Other DNA sequences in the sample encode the same CDR3. The chain uses TRBV19 and TRBJ1-5; D remains ambiguous. The CDR3 sequence is 12 residues long. V was trimmed by 2 bases and J by 7 bases, leaving 6 bases between them. CDR1 and CDR2 (germline): LNHDA, SQIVND (reference sequence). CDR3: CASSISGQPQHF. Written as DNA, the CDR3 is TGTGCCAGTAGTATATCGGGGCAGCCCCAGCATTTT.

This chain uses TRBV11-2 with TRBJ2-5; D not certain. Trimming took off 5 bases at V and 0 bases at J, with 10 bases between the two ends. Germline V gives CDR1 SGHAT, CDR2 FQNNGV. The CDR3 contains 14 residues. This CDR3 is CASSQGPNQETQYF. The CDR3 DNA is TGTGCCAGCAGCCAAGGACCTAACCAAGAGACCCAGTACTTC.

This rearrangement joins TRBV28 to TRBJ1-4, with 7 bases that match TRBD1. The CDR3 is made up of 13 amino acids. Germline V gene sequence: CDR1 MDHEN, CDR2 SYDVKM. Losses at the gene ends were 6 bases for V and 10 bases for J; bases not matched to a gene: 8. In DNA form, the CDR3 reads TGTGCCAGCAGGACCGACAGGGACGGAAAACTGTTTTTT. Translated: CASRTDRDGKLFF. The complete variable domain, with remaining parts taken from reference TRBV28 and TRBJ1-4, reads DVKVTQSSRYLVKRTGEKVFLECVQDMDHENMFWYRQDPGLGLRLIYFSYDVKMKEKGDIPEGYSVSREKKERFSLILESASTNQTSMYLCASRTDRDGKLFFGSGTQLSVL.

About this clone itself: Other DNA sequences from this sample encode an identical CDR3 as well. The gene calls are TRBV28 and TRBJ2-2; D unresolved. V dropped 3 bases and J dropped 5 bases, with 4 bases sitting between them. The CDR3 covers 12 residues. Germline V gene data show CDR1 as MDHEN and CDR2 as SYDVKM. The DNA for the CDR3 is TGTGCCAGCAGTTTGCGGACCGGGGAGCTGTTTTTT. Protein product: CASSLRTGELFF.

The chain carries TRBV7-2 and TRBJ1-2, with D perhaps TRBD1 (6 bases). The germline gives CDR1 SGHTA, CDR2 FQGNSA. This CDR3 has 16 amino acids. V shed 3 bases and J shed 5 bases, with 19 bases lying between them. CDR3 in amino acids: CASSFREGDIPYGYTF. The CDR3 DNA sequence: TGTGCCAGCAGCTTCCGGGAGGGGGACATTCCTTATGGCTACACCTTC.

This chain connects TRBV2 to TRBJ1-1, with D possibly TRBD1 on 5 matching bases. From germline, CDR1 is SNHLY and CDR2 FYNNEI. Trimming stripped 5 bases from V and 7 bases from J, with 14 bases between. The CDR3 has 13 amino acids. CDR3 region: CASSQRQPVEAFF. As DNA, the CDR3 is TGTGCCAGCAGTCAAAGACAGCCCGTTGAAGCTTTCTTT.

The chain employs TRBV2 and TRBJ2-7; D perhaps matches TRBD2 (6 bases). V was clipped by 8 bases and J by 3 bases, with 8 bases between them. Germline lookup yields CDR1 SNHLY and CDR2 FYNNEI. This CDR3 comprises 11 residues. The CDR3 bases are TGTGCCAGCGCAGCGGGCTACGAGCAGTACTTC. Residues: CASAAGYEQYF. Looking up the rest from reference TRBV2 and TRBJ2-7 gives the full variable domain: EPEVTQTPSHQVTQMGQEVILRCVPISNHLYFYWYRQILGQKVEFLVSFYNNEISEKSEIFDDQFSVERPDGSNFTLKIRSTKLEDSAMYFCASAAGYEQYFGPGTRLTVT.

The chain has TRBV5-1 and TRBJ1-2; 9 positions agree with TRBD1. This CDR3 region has 21 residues. The V segment lost 3 bases and the J segment 4 bases; nucleotides outside the gene matches: 25. Germline values: CDR1 SGHRS, CDR2 YFSETQ. The chain's CDR3 is CASSSKPSTGTGSYLPYGYTF. The CDR3 DNA follows: TGCGCCAGCAGCTCGAAACCCTCCACCGGGACAGGGTCATACCTTCCCTATGGCTACACCTTC.

This sequence joins TRBV10-3 and TRBJ1-1; the D is unclear. The length of the CDR3 is 18 residues. V was trimmed by 10 bases and J by 0 bases, leaving 27 bases between them. Per the germline V gene, CDR1 is ENHRY and CDR2 is SYGVKD. CDR3 region: CATNQRRVGVRVNTEAFF. CDR3 bases: TGTGCCACCAACCAGCGGCGGGTCGGGGTCCGCGTGAACACTGAAGCTTTCTTT.

The CDR3 DNA reads TGTGCCAGCAGTCACAGGACAGGGGGCTACGAGCAGTACTTC. It specifies CASSHRTGGYEQYF. The J gene is TRBJ2-7, the V gene TRBV28; TRBD1 matches at 10 bases. Trimming removed 5 bases from V and 3 bases from J; junction bases left unmatched: 4. This CDR3 region has 14 residues. CDR1 and CDR2 (germline): MDHEN, SYDVKM.

The genes are TRBV6-5 and TRBJ1-6, with D perhaps TRBD1 (5 bases). V was clipped by 6 bases and J by 5 bases, with 11 bases between them. The CDR3 runs 14 residues. Per the germline V gene, CDR1 is MNHEY and CDR2 is SVGAGI. CDR3 DNA sequence: TGTGCCAGCAGCCCCCTGGGGCATAATTCACCCCTCCACTTT. It yields the protein CASSPLGHNSPLHF.

The V call is TRBV2, the J call TRBJ2-1; tentatively, D is TRBD2 (6 bases). The V gene lost 4 bases and the J gene lost 4 bases, with 8 bases spanning the gap. Germline V lookup: CDR1 SNHLY, CDR2 FYNNEI. The CDR3 runs to 13 residues. The CDR3 loop is CASSGRAYNEQFF. CDR3 DNA: TGTGCCAGCAGTGGGAGGGCATACAATGAGCAGTTCTTC.

The rearrangement joins TRBV6-5 to TRBJ2-1; D perhaps matches TRBD1 (5 bases). Germline lookup yields CDR1 MNHEY and CDR2 SVGAGI. The V and J ends lost 7 bases and 7 bases respectively, with 17 bases between them. This CDR3 has 14 residues. As DNA, the CDR3 is TGTGCCAGCACCCTGGACATCGCCGCGAATGAGCAGTTCTTC. Protein product: CASTLDIAANEQFF.

This rearrangement joins TRBV28 to TRBJ2-6, with TRBD1 as a possible D gene (6 bases). This CDR3 is built from 15 residues. V lost 6 bases and J lost 4, with 13 bases in between. CDR1 and CDR2 (germline): MDHEN, SYDVKM. CDR3 sequence reads: CASSPQGLGANVLTF. As DNA, the CDR3 is TGTGCCAGCAGCCCACAGGGTCTGGGGGCCAACGTCCTGACTTTC. The whole variable domain, remainder taken from reference TRBV28 and TRBJ2-6, is DVKVTQSSRYLVKRTGEKVFLECVQDMDHENMFWYRQDPGLGLRLIYFSYDVKMKEKGDIPEGYSVSREKKERFSLILESASTNQTSMYLCASSPQGLGANVLTFGAGSRLTVL.

The CDR3 spells CASSMGQNGYGYTF. The CDR3, as DNA: TGTGCCAGTAGTATGGGACAGAATGGCTATGGCTACACCTTC. V usage is TRBV19 and J usage is TRBJ1-2; 7 bases line up with TRBD1. Looked up from germline, CDR1 is LNHDA and CDR2 is SQIVND (reference sequence). The CDR3 length is 14 residues. The ends lost 3 bases at V and 4 bases at J; junction bases unmatched: 5.

CDR3 nucleotides: TGTGCCAGCAGTGAAGACGGCACAGATACGCAGTATTTT. Translating it yields CASSEDGTDTQYF. The chain links TRBV6-4 to TRBJ2-3; D uncertain. This CDR3 spans 13 amino acids. The V gene lost 3 bases and the J gene lost 1 base, with 5 bases spanning the gap. The germline V gene encodes CDR1 MRHNA and CDR2 SNTAGT.

The chain couples TRBV2 to TRBJ1-3; 7 bases match TRBD1. V dropped 6 bases and J dropped 3; count of bases not matched to a gene: 5. The germline V gene has CDR1 SNHLY and CDR2 FYNNEI. The CDR3 loop spans 14 amino acids. CDR3 in amino acids: CASRDREYGNTIYF. CDR3 DNA: TGTGCCAGCAGAGACAGGGAATATGGAAACACCATATATTTT.

This clone appeared a few times. The chain recombines TRBV27 with TRBJ2-2; tentative D call: TRBD2 (6 bases). V gave up 7 bases and J gave up 0 bases, with 15 bases separating them. CDR3 length equals 16 residues. Looked up from germline, CDR1 is MNHEY and CDR2 is SMNVEV (reference sequence). The CDR3: CASTPFAGSNTGELFF. CDR3 DNA: TGTGCCAGCACCCCCTTCGCGGGATCGAACACCGGGGAGCTGTTTTTT.